Described below is a single T cell receptor (beta chain) sequence and its context. What it binds is unknown. One end of the junction varies from germline; a read error may be responsible. The donors comprised healthy bone marrow donors. The data stem from a study of cytomegalovirus exposure and HLA in healthy donors. Overall study findings and caveats: Through in vitro validation, a few CMV-associated chains were shown to be specific for CMV antigens. TCR beta V- and J-gene trimming, according to a later analysis, was linked to a missense DCLRE1C variant.

PCR used 60 Vbeta primers and 13 Jbeta primers. Source study methods: There were 70 million to 95 million unique TCR beta chains by a later count, and approximately 11 million of them were shared. This table comes from immunoSEQ multiplex PCR, and its TCRdb copy is limited to in-frame clones, with some not included. The V and J calls and clone size were taken over from that table, and D and trimming were inferred from the DNA. Of roughly 130,000 clones listed, about 80% were seen once; the top ten hold around 1.9%. The TCR was taken from a woman aged 45-65 years in good health and CMV-seronegative. Sequencing was done on a sample of PBMCs.

As DNA, the CDR3 is TGCGCCAGCAGCCAAGGATGGACAGGCGAGGGACGCTCTGGAAACACCGTATATTTT. Protein sequence: CASSQGWTGEGRSGNTVYF. The chain recombines TRBV4-1 with TRBJ1-3; TRBD1 aligns across 7 bases. There are 19 residues in the CDR3. CDR1 and CDR2 (germline): MGHRA, YSYEKL.